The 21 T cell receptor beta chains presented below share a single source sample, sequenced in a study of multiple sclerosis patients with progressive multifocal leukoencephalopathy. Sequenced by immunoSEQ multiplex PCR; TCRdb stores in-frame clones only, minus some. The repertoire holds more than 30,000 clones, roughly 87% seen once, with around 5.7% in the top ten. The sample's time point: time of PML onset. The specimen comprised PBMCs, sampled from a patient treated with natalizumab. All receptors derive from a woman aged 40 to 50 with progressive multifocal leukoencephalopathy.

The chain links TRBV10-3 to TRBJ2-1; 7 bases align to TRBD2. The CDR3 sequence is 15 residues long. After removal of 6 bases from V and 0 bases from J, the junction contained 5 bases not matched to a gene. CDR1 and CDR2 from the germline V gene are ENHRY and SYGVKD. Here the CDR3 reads CAISGTGGSYNEQFF. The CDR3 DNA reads TGTGCCATCAGCGGCACGGGGGGCTCCTACAATGAGCAGTTCTTC.

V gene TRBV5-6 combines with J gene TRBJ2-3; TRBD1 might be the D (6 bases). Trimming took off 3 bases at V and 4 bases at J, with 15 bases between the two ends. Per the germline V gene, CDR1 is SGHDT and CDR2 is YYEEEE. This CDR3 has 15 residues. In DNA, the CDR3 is TGTGCCAGCAGCTCATACTACAGGGTCGCAGATACGCAGTATTTT. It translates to CASSSYYRVADTQYF. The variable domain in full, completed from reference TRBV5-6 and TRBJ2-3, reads DAGVTQSPTHLIKTRGQQVTLRCSPKSGHDTVSWYQQALGQGPQFIFQYYEEEERQRGNFPDRFSGHQFPNYSSELNVNALLLGDSALYLCASSSYYRVADTQYFGPGTRLTVL.

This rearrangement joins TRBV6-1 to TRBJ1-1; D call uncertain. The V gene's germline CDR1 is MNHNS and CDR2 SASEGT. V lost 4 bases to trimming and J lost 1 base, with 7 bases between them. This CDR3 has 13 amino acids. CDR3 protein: CASSVQANTEAFF. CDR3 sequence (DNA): TGTGCCAGCAGTGTTCAGGCGAACACTGAAGCTTTCTTT.

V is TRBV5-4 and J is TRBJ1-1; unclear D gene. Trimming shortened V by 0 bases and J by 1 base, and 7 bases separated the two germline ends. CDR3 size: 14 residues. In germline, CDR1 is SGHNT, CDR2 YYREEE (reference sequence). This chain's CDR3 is CASSLDTKNTEAFF. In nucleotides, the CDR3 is TGTGCCAGCAGCTTGGACACTAAGAACACTGAAGCTTTCTTT.

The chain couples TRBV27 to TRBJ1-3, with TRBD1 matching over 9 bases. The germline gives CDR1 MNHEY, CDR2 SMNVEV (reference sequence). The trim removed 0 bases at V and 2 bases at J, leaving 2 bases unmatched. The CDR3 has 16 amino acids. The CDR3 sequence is CASSLSGTGTGNTIYF. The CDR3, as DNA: TGTGCCAGCAGTTTATCCGGGACAGGGACTGGAAACACCATATATTTT.

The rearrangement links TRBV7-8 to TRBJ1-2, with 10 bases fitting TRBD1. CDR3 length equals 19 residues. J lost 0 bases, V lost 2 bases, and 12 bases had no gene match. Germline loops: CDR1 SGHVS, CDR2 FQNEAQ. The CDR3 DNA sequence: TGTGCCAGCAGCTTATGGGTCGCGACAGGGGGCGCGGCTAACTATGGCTACACCTTC. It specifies CASSLWVATGGAANYGYTF.

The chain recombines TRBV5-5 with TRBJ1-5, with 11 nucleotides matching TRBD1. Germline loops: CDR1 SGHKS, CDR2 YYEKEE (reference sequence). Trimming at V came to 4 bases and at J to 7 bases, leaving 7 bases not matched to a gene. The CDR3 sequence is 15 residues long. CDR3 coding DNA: TGTGCCAGCAGCCTCGGACAGGGGGCAGGGCAGCCCCAGCATTTT. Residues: CASSLGQGAGQPQHF.

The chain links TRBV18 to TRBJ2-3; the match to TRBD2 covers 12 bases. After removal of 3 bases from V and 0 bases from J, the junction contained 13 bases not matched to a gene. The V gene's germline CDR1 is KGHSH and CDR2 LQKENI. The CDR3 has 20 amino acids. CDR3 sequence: CASSPSRTSGAYRSTDTQYF. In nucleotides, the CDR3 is TGTGCCAGCTCACCTTCCCGGACTAGCGGGGCCTATAGGAGCACAGATACGCAGTATTTT.

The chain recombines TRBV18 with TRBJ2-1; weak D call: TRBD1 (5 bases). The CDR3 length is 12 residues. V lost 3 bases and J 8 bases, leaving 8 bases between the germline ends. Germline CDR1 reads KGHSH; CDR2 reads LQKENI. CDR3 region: CASSPQGYEQFF. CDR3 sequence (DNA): TGTGCCAGCTCACCCCAGGGTTATGAGCAGTTCTTC.

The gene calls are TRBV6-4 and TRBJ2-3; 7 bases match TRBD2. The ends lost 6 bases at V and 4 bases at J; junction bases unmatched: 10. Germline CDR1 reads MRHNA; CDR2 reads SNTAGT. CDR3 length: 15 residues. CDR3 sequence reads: CASSRMWGGADTQYF. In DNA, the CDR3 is TGTGCCAGCAGCCGGATGTGGGGGGGAGCAGATACGCAGTATTTT.

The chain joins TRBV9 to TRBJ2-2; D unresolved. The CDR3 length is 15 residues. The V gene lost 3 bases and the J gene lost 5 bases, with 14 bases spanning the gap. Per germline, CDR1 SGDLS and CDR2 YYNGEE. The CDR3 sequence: CASSGTTAPTGELFF. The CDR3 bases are TGTGCCAGCAGCGGTACAACCGCGCCTACCGGGGAGCTGTTTTTT.

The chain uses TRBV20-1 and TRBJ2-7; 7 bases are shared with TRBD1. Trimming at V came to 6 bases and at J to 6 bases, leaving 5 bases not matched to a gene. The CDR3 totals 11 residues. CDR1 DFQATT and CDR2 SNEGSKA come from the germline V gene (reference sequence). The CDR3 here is CSALDRSEQYF. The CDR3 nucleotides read TGCAGTGCCCTGGACAGGTCCGAGCAGTACTTC.

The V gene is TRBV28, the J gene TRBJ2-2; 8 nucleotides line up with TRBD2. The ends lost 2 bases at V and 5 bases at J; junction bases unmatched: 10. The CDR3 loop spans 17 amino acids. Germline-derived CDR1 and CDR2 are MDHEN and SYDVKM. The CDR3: CASSLAGRGSGTGELFF. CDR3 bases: TGTGCCAGCAGTTTAGCCGGGAGGGGGTCCGGAACCGGGGAGCTGTTTTTT.

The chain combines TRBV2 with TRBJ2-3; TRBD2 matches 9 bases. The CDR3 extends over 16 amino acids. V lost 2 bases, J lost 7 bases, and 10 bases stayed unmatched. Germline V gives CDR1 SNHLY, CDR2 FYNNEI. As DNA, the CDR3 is TGTGCCAGCAGTGAAAGTGGTAGCGGGAGACGAAATACGCAGTATTTT. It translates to CASSESGSGRRNTQYF.

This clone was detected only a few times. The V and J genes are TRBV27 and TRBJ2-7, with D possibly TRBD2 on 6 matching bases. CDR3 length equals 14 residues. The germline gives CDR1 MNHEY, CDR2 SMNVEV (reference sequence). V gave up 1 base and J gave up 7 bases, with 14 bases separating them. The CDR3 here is CASSLWGRAGEQYF. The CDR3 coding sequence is TGTGCCAGCAGTTTATGGGGCAGGGCGGGGGAGCAGTACTTC.

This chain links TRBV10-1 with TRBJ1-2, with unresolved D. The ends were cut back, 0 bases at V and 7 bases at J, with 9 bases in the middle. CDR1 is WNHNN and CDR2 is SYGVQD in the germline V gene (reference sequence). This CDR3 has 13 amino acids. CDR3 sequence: CASSESRGFGYTF. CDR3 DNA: TGCGCCAGCAGTGAGTCGCGGGGATTTGGCTACACCTTC.

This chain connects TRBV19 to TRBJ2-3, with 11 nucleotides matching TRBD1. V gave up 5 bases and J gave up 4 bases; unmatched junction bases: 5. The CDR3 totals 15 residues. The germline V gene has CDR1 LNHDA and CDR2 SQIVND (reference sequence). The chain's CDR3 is CASSGDRGISDTQYF. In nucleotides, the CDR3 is TGTGCCAGTAGTGGGGACAGGGGGATCTCAGATACGCAGTATTTT.

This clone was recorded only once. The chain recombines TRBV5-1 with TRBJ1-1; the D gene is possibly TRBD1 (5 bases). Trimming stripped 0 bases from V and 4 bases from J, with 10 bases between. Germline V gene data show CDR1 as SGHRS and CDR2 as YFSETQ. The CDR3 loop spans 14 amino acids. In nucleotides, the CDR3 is TGCGCCAGCAGCTTGGCGTCCGGGGGCACTGAAGCTTTCTTT. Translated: CASSLASGGTEAFF.

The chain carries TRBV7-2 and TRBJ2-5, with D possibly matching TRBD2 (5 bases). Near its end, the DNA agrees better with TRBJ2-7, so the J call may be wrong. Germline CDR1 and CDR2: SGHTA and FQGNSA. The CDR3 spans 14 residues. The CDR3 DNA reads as TGTGCCAGCAGCCGTAGGTTACGGGACTACGAGCAGTACTTC. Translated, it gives CASSRRLRDYEQYF.

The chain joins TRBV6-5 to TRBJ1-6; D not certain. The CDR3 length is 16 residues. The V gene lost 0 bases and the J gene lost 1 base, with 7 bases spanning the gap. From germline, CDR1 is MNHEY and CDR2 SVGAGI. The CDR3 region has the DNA TGTGCCAGCAGTTACTCACGGTTTTCCTATAATTCACCCCTCCACTTT. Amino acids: CASSYSRFSYNSPLHF.

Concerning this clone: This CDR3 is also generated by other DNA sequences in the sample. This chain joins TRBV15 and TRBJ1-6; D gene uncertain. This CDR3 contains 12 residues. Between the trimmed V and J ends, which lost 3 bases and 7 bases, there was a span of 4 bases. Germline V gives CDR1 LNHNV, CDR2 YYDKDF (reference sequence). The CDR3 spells CATSRENSPLHF. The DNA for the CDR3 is TGTGCCACCAGCAGGGAGAATTCACCCCTCCACTTT.